This TCR beta chain stems from a study of blood T cell repertoires in COVID-19. Study context: PBMCs, B-cell-depleted T cells, or T cells were the source of the cDNA or gDNA that made up the material.

This CDR3 has 14 residues. V trimming: 5 bases; J trimming: 2 bases; junction bases outside the gene matches: 4. Per germline, CDR1 SGHTA and CDR2 FQGNSA. Comments on this clone: The sample holds other DNA sequences that translate to the same CDR3.

In the authors' workflow: How many nucleated cells were present was estimated from reference gene primer amplification. Assay used: immunoSEQ multiplex PCR; TCRdb lists only in-frame clones, some missing. V, J and clone size are taken as reported in that table, and D and trimming were inferred from the DNA itself. This sample carries a few hundred thousand clones, about 73% of them seen once, and the ten largest clones take about 3.5%. Sequenced: peripheral blood. The receptor comes from a woman at least 80 years old with acute or convalescent COVID-19. The chain carries TRBV7-2 and TRBJ1-2; 8 bases are shared with TRBD1. CDR3 in amino acids: CASSPRTGNYGYTF. The CDR3 DNA sequence: TGTGCCAGCAGCCCCCGGACAGGGAACTATGGCTACACCTTC. The full variable domain, with the rest looked up from reference TRBV7-2 and TRBJ1-2, is GAGVSQSPSNKVTEKGKDVELRCDPISGHTALYWYRQSLGQGLEFLIYFQGNSAPDKSGLPSDRFSAERTGGSVSTLTIQRTQQEDSAVYLCASSPRTGNYGYTFGSGTRLTVV.